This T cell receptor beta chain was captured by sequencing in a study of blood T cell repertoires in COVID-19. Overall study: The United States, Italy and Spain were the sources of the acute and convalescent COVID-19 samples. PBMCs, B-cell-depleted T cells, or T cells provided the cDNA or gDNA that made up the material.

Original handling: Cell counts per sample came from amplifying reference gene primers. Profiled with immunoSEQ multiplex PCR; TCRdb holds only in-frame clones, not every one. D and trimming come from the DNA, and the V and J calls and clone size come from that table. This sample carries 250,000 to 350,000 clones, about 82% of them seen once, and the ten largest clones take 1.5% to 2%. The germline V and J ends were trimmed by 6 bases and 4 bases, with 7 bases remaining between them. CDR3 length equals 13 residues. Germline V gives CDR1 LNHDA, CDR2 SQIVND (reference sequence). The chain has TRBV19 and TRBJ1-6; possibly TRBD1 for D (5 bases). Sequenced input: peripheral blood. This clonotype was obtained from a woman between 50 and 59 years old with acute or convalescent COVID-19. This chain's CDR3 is CASRGLYNSPLHF. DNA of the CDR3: TGTGCCAGTAGGGGACTTTATAATTCACCCCTCCACTTT.